This T cell receptor beta chain appears in the sequencing data of a study of OX40 agonist ivuxolimab in advanced cancers. Broader study findings: Low levels of normalized T-cell clonal expansion also appeared in some nonresponders. Both CD4+ and CD8+ T cell populations in blood had undergone clonal expansion by week 6 at 0.1 to 3.0 mg/kg.

On this clone: Its antigen is unidentified.

Germline V lookup: CDR1 SGHTA, CDR2 FQGNSA. The CDR3 totals 14 residues. The ends were cut back, 2 bases at V and 7 bases at J, with 14 bases in the middle. Assay: immunoSEQ multiplex PCR; the TCRdb copy retains only in-frame clones and omits some. The sample comprises 72,000 or so clones, 81% of which are singletons, and about 5% rests with the top ten. This chain connects TRBV7-2 to TRBJ2-5; D remains unclear. The TCR sequence derives from an adult with an advanced solid tumor such as melanoma, head and neck, liver or kidney cancer. The specimen was CD4+ or CD8+ T cells sorted from blood, collected in a trial of the OX40 agonist ivuxolimab. This CDR3 is CASSLIWSVGTQYF. CDR3 coding DNA: TGTGCCAGCAGCTTAATCTGGAGTGTCGGGACCCAGTACTTC.